This T cell receptor (beta chain) was found in a study of identical twins' blood T cells. Between the trimmed V and J ends, which lost 7 bases and 6 bases, there was a span of 18 bases. CDR3 length: 14 residues. From germline, CDR1 is ENHRY and CDR2 SYGVKD. TCRdb passed the 5' RACE reads through MiXCR, listing each CDR3 protein once. The sample has 400,000 or so distinct CDR3 sequences; roughly 31% are singletons. The table lists this clonotype with many counts. Specimen: PBMCs. This receptor was identified in a woman between 18 and 49 years old in good health. The chain joins TRBV10-3 to TRBJ1-2; TRBD1 is a possible D gene (6 bases). The CDR3 region has the DNA TGTGCCATCACTAACCAACAGGGAAGCAATGGCTACACCTTC. Its translation: CAITNQQGSNGYTF.